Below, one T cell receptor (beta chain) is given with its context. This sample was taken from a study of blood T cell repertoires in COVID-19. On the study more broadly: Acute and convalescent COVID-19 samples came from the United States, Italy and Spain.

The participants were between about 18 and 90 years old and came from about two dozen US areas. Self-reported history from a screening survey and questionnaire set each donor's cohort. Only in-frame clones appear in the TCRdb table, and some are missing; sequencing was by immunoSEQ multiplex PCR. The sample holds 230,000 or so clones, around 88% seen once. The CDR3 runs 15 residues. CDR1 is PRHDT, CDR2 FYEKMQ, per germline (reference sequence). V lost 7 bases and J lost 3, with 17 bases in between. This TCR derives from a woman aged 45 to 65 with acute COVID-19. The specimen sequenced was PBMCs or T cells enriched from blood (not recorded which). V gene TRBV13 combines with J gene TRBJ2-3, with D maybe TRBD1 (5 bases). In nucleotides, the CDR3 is TGTGCCAGCACGGGCCCCCAGGGAAGGACAGATACGCAGTATTTT. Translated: CASTGPQGRTDTQYF. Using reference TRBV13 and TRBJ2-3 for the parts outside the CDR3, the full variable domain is AAGVIQSPRHLIKEKRETATLKCYPIPRHDTVYWYQQGPGQDPQFLISFYEKMQSDKGSIPDRFSAQQFSDYHSELNMSSLELGDSALYFCASTGPQGRTDTQYFGPGTRLTVL.